This T cell receptor (beta chain) was retrieved from a study of shared clonotypes between healthy human individuals. Study-wide context: The donor pool was made up of a couple of women and a few men aged 18 to 49.

Assay execution took place at the deep level. Sequencing was performed with immunoSEQ multiplex PCR; in TCRdb, only in-frame clones are kept and a portion is missing. The table has around 530,000 clones, around 76% seen once. Germline values: CDR1 SGHTA, CDR2 FQGNSA. V trimming: 0 bases; J trimming: 7 bases; junction bases outside the gene matches: 6. The CDR3 is 15 residues long. The chain recombines TRBV7-2 with TRBJ1-2; 9 bases match TRBD1. This clonotype was obtained from a woman between 40 and 50 years old in good health. Some clones in this sample may be carry-over from other donors' samples. Material: PBMCs. The CDR3 reads CASSLAGTGMGGYTF. The CDR3 coding sequence is TGTGCCAGCAGCTTAGCCGGGACAGGGATGGGTGGCTACACCTTC.